This T cell receptor (beta chain) stems from a study of T cells after yellow fever vaccination. The CDR3 is 13 residues long. Trimming removed 7 bases from V and 7 bases from J, with 14 bases in between. TCRdb re-derived calls from the 5' RACE reads in MiXCR, one entry per CDR3 protein. This repertoire shows roughly 340,000 distinct CDR3 sequences, under 5% found once; its top ten account for about 24%. The TCR was taken from a man aged 18-30 years who received the YFV17D yellow fever vaccine. The V gene is TRBV12-3 or TRBV12-4, the J gene TRBJ1-3; D unclear. Material: PBMCs, obtained 5 days after the yellow fever booster vaccination. The CDR3, as DNA: TGTGCCAGCATACCGGGAAGTGGCAACACCATATATTTT. This gives the protein CASIPGSGNTIYF.